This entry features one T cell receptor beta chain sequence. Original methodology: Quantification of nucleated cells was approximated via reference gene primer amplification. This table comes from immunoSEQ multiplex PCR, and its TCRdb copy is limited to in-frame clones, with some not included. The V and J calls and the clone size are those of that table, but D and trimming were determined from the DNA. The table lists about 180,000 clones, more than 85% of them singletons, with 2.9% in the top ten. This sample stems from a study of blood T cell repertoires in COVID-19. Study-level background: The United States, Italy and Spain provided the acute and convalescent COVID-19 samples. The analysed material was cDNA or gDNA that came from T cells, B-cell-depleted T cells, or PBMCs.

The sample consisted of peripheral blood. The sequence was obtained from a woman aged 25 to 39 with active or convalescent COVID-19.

Written as DNA, the CDR3 is TGTGCCAGCACCGTTACAGTCAGCTACACCTTC. Translation gives CASTVTVSYTF. The chain uses TRBV21-1 and TRBJ1-2; TRBD1, the D gene given by the table, was not confirmed from the DNA. TRBV21-1 constitutes a pseudogene. CDR3 length: 11 residues.